These 13 T cell receptor beta chains originate from one sample sequenced in a study of shared clonotypes between healthy human individuals. In the naive CD8 group, cells lacked CD45RO and were positively selected for CCR7, so terminally differentiated effector memory CD45RA+ cells were left out. The data were produced by immunoSEQ multiplex PCR, yet TCRdb's version contains in-frame clones alone and is incomplete. Of about 2.2 million clones in the sample, about 93% were seen once. Material for sequencing was naive CD8+ T cells from PBMCs. The receptor set was obtained from a young man in good health. Some clones in this sample may be carry-over from other donors' samples.

The rearrangement uses TRBV4-1 and TRBJ2-1; 14 bases are a match to TRBD2. The CDR3 length is 19 residues. In germline, CDR1 is MGHRA, CDR2 YSYEKL. J gave up 8 bases and V 2 bases, and 14 bases lay outside the gene matches. The CDR3 region has the DNA TGCGCCAGCAGCCAAACTTCGGAGGCGAGGACTAGCGGGGGGCATGAGCAGTTCTTC. Encoded protein: CASSQTSEARTSGGHEQFF.

The chain is built from TRBV9 and TRBJ2-6; either TRBD1 or TRBD2 may supply D (5 bases each). The CDR3 is 17 residues long. The germline CDR1 and CDR2 sequences are SGDLS and YYNGEE. Trimming removed 0 bases at V and 4 bases at J, with 14 bases between. The CDR3 DNA follows: TGTGCCAGCAGCGTAGCTCGGTCAGGGAGCGGGGCCAACGTCCTGACTTTC. It translates to CASSVARSGSGANVLTF.

The V and J genes are TRBV7-9 and TRBJ1-4; D gene ambiguous. This CDR3 is built from 16 residues. Trimming removed 5 bases at V and 3 bases at J, with 16 bases between. CDR1 and CDR2 from the germline V gene are SEHNR and FQNEAQ (reference sequence). The CDR3 loop reads CASSPRVGIANEKLFF. The CDR3 DNA sequence: TGTGCCAGCAGCCCCCGAGTCGGGATTGCTAATGAAAAACTGTTTTTT.

This clone was seen a single time. The chain joins TRBV11-2 to TRBJ2-2, with TRBD1 as a possible D gene (6 bases). Trimming took off 4 bases at V and 6 bases at J, with 15 bases between the two ends. The CDR3 sequence is 15 residues long. In germline, CDR1 is SGHAT, CDR2 FQNNGV. The CDR3 protein is CASSSDSYLAGELFF. DNA of the CDR3: TGTGCCAGCAGCTCGGACAGTTATCTAGCCGGGGAGCTGTTTTTT.

V usage is TRBV4-1 and J usage is TRBJ2-1; D is undetermined. The CDR3 has 15 residues. V was pared by 4 bases and J by 7 bases, with 17 bases between. Germline assignment: CDR1 MGHRA and CDR2 YSYEKL. The CDR3 loop is CASSRETRIGNEQFF. DNA of the CDR3: TGCGCCAGCAGCCGCGAGACCAGGATCGGGAATGAGCAGTTCTTC.

With regard to this clone: Other DNA sequences in the same sample also yield this CDR3. This chain uses TRBV5-1 with TRBJ2-7; a possible D gene is TRBD1 (6 bases). The CDR3 is 13 residues long. Per germline, CDR1 SGHRS and CDR2 YFSETQ. Trimming cost V 0 bases and J 4 bases, with 8 bases left between them. CDR3 in DNA: TGCGCCAGCAGCTTGGCCAGGGGATACGAGCAGTACTTC. This encodes CASSLARGYEQYF.

A single count supports this clone. The rearrangement uses TRBV5-1 and TRBJ1-2; 7 bases match TRBD1. Germline values: CDR1 SGHRS, CDR2 YFSETQ. The CDR3 runs 18 residues. With V trimmed by 6 bases and J by 4 bases, 21 bases remained unmatched. The CDR3, as DNA: TGCGCCAGCACAGGAGGAACCGGGACAGCTGCCATCGGCTATGGCTACACCTTC. Amino acids: CASTGGTGTAAIGYGYTF.

CDR3: CASSQVRQTSPNYGYTF. CDR3 nucleotides: TGTGCCAGCAGCCAAGTCCGGCAGACCAGCCCTAACTATGGCTACACCTTC. The rearrangement links TRBV14 to TRBJ1-2; unclear D gene. The ends were cut back, 1 base at V and 0 bases at J, with 15 bases in the middle. The CDR3 is made up of 17 amino acids. The V gene's germline CDR1 is SGHDN and CDR2 FVKESK.

The chain recombines TRBV4-1 with TRBJ1-5; D uncertain. V lost 0 bases and J 7 bases, leaving 13 bases between the germline ends. Germline lookup yields CDR1 MGHRA and CDR2 YSYEKL. This CDR3 spans 15 amino acids. CDR3 in DNA: TGCGCCAGCAGCCAAGAATTTCCCTTAGCCCAGCCCCAGCATTTT. Protein product: CASSQEFPLAQPQHF.

The chain recombines TRBV28 with TRBJ2-3; 10 bases are shared with TRBD2. V was pared by 2 bases and J by 3 bases, with 2 bases of the junction left unmatched. There are 15 residues in the CDR3. The germline V gene has CDR1 MDHEN and CDR2 SYDVKM. CDR3 bases: TGTGCCAGCAGTTTAGGGACTAGCGATACAGATACGCAGTATTTT. Translation: CASSLGTSDTDTQYF.

The chain is built from TRBV9 and TRBJ2-1; 8 positions match TRBD1. The CDR3 contains 15 residues. CDR1 is SGDLS, CDR2 YYNGEE, per germline. The trim removed 0 bases at V and 7 bases at J, leaving 6 bases unmatched. The DNA of the CDR3 is TGTGCCAGCAGCGTAGGTCAGGGGGCGAGGAATGAGCAGTTCTTC. Protein: CASSVGQGARNEQFF.

The chain is built from TRBV27 and TRBJ2-2; 15 nucleotides line up with TRBD2. Germline CDR1 reads MNHEY; CDR2 reads SMNVEV (reference sequence). V trimming: 5 bases; J trimming: 7 bases; junction bases outside the gene matches: 11. This CDR3 is 18 amino acids long. The CDR3 DNA reads TGTGCCAGCAGTCCCCGGACTAGCGGGAGGGCGGGGGACGGGGAGCTGTTTTTT. Its translation is CASSPRTSGRAGDGELFF.

This clone was recorded a few times. Other nucleotide sequences in the sample specify the same CDR3. V is TRBV27 and J is TRBJ2-7; 8 bases are a match to TRBD1. V shed 8 bases, J shed 0 bases, and the junction held 3 bases outside the gene matches. Looked up from germline, CDR1 is MNHEY and CDR2 is SMNVEV (reference sequence). The CDR3 has 13 residues. CDR3 protein: CASGQGSSYEQYF. CDR3 nucleotide sequence: TGTGCCAGCGGACAGGGATCCTCCTACGAGCAGTACTTC.